Listed here are 9 T cell receptor beta chains from one sample, sequenced in a study of Ad26.COV2.S vaccination and SARS-CoV-2 variants. Treatment noted: approximately 18 received Ad26.COV2.S at low or high dose, single or two shots; 5 received placebo; per-sample allocation not given. It was on day 63 after the first vaccine or placebo injection that samples were taken. Libraries were prepared by immunoSEQ multiplex PCR; TCRdb keeps only in-frame clonotypes and omits some of them. Here the sample spans about 680,000 clones, roughly 90% being singletons. Sequences were derived from peripheral blood, sampled in a trial of Ad26.COV2.S vaccine versus placebo. These receptor sequences come from a person between 18 and 65 years old who received the Ad26.COV2.S COVID-19 vaccine or a placebo.

This clone was recorded a few times. The rearrangement joins TRBV19 to TRBJ1-5; the D gene is possibly TRBD1 (5 bases). V dropped 8 bases and J dropped 3 bases, with 14 bases sitting between them. Germline V gene sequence: CDR1 LNHDA, CDR2 SQIVND (reference sequence). The CDR3 extends over 14 amino acids. Here the CDR3 reads CASAGTALNQPQHF. CDR3 nucleotide sequence: TGTGCCAGTGCAGGGACGGCACTCAATCAGCCCCAGCATTTT.

The chain joins TRBV7-9 to TRBJ2-7; D not certain. The CDR3 is 13 residues long. The V and J ends lost 0 bases and 4 bases respectively, with 7 bases between them. Per germline, CDR1 SEHNR and CDR2 FQNEAQ (reference sequence). CDR3 DNA: TGTGCCAGCAGCTTAGCTTTGGGTTACGAGCAGTACTTC. This sequence encodes CASSLALGYEQYF.

This chain uses TRBV6-6 with TRBJ2-7; 14 nucleotides line up with TRBD2. This CDR3 comprises 19 residues. Germline V gene data show CDR1 as MNHNY and CDR2 as SVGAGI (reference sequence). The V gene end was trimmed by 5 bases and the J gene end by 0 bases; junction bases not matched to a gene: 12. The CDR3 DNA reads as TGTGCCAGCAGTCCGAGGACTAGCGGGAGGCCCAACCCCTCCTACGAGCAGTACTTC. It encodes CASSPRTSGRPNPSYEQYF.

This clone was seen a single time. This chain links TRBV5-4 with TRBJ1-1; unclear D gene. Germline CDR1 and CDR2: SGHNT and YYREEE (reference sequence). The V and J ends lost 4 bases and 0 bases respectively, with 7 bases between them. The CDR3 spans 13 residues. The CDR3 DNA sequence: TGTGCCAGCAGCCCTAGGGTGAACACTGAAGCTTTCTTT. It specifies CASSPRVNTEAFF.

The CDR3 is CASSLAGERGPQHF. For the CDR3, the DNA is TGTGCCAGCAGCTTAGCGGGCGAGAGGGGGCCCCAGCATTTT. The rearrangement joins TRBV7-6 to TRBJ1-5; D possibly corresponds to TRBD1 (5 bases). This CDR3 is 14 amino acids long. Germline assignment: CDR1 SGHVS and CDR2 FNYEAQ. V lost 0 bases, J lost 9 bases, and 12 bases lay in between.

J is TRBJ2-2 and V is TRBV9; D unresolved. V was cut by 0 bases and J by 1 base, with 7 bases left in between. Germline loops: CDR1 SGDLS, CDR2 YYNGEE. The CDR3 is made up of 15 amino acids. In nucleotides, the CDR3 is TGTGCCAGCAGCGTAGGTGGGCAGAACACCGGGGAGCTGTTTTTT. As protein: CASSVGGQNTGELFF.

This rearrangement joins TRBV28 to TRBJ2-7, with D possibly being TRBD1 (6 bases). Germline V gene sequence: CDR1 MDHEN, CDR2 SYDVKM. The V and J ends lost 1 base and 4 bases respectively, with 8 bases between them. This CDR3 is built from 13 residues. The CDR3 coding sequence is TGTGCCAGCAGTTTATTCACAGGGTACGAGCAGTACTTC. It yields the protein CASSLFTGYEQYF.

This sequence joins TRBV3-1 (or the pseudogene TRBV3-2) and TRBJ2-7; D uncertain. The CDR3 is 12 residues long. The germline V gene has CDR1 LGHDT and CDR2 YNNKEL (reference sequence). The ends were cut back, 1 base at V and 4 bases at J, with 5 bases in the middle. In DNA form, the CDR3 reads TGTGCCAGCAGCCAAGGGCAGTACGAGCAGTACTTC. Translated: CASSQGQYEQYF.

The chain uses TRBV29-1 and TRBJ1-2, with TRBD1 identical over 10 bases. Per the germline V gene, CDR1 is SQVTM and CDR2 is ANQGSEA. The CDR3 has 13 residues. V trimming: 7 bases; J trimming: 7 bases; junction bases outside the gene matches: 9. The CDR3: CSGSYGTGVGYTF. The CDR3 DNA follows: TGCAGCGGCTCATACGGGACAGGGGTTGGCTACACCTTC. The complete variable domain, with remaining parts taken from reference TRBV29-1 and TRBJ1-2, reads SAVISQKPSRDICQRGTSLTIQCQVDSQVTMMFWYRQQPGQSLTLIATANQGSEATYESGFVIDKFPISRPNLTFSTLTVSNMSPEDSSIYLCSGSYGTGVGYTFGSGTRLTVV.